The source of this T cell receptor (beta chain) is a study of cytomegalovirus exposure and HLA in healthy donors. The PCR contained 60 Vbeta and 13 Jbeta primers. Profiled with immunoSEQ multiplex PCR; TCRdb holds only in-frame clones, not every one. The data hold over 200,000 clones, with more than 70% observed a single time. The CDR3 is 13 amino acids. CDR1 and CDR2 (germline): SGDLS, YYNGEE. Trimming removed 3 bases from V and 4 bases from J; junction bases left unmatched: 2. This chain links TRBV9 with TRBJ2-3; 7 nucleotides match TRBD2. The material sequenced was PBMCs. The receptor was isolated from a human donor in good health. CDR3 DNA sequence: TGTGCCAGCAGCGCCGCGGGAGCAGATACGCAGTATTTT. As protein: CASSAAGADTQYF.